Listed below are T cell receptor beta chains from one sample, sequenced in a study of cytomegalovirus exposure and HLA in healthy donors. TCRdb's copy holds only in-frame clones and misses some; the assay was immunoSEQ multiplex PCR. Of some 120,000 clones in the sample, 8% to 11% were seen once. Material for sequencing was PBMCs. These receptors originate from a woman under 30 in good health and CMV-seropositive. Both conserved end residues are trimmed from each CDR3. Fields, in order: J gene, V gene, D gene, CDR3 protein. The D gene is left open where the match is weak.

TRBJ1-1 TRBV5-1 NA ASSLVGANTEAF
TRBJ1-1 TRBV9 TRBD1 ASSGPGGGYTEAF
TRBJ1-2 TRBV6-6 NA ASRTLTVFGGYT
TRBJ2-3 TRBV28 TRBD2 ASIGNVAGVGADTQY
TRBJ2-7 TRBV6-1 NA ASTPGDQNYEQY
TRBJ1-1 TRBV14 NA AGSRSGTEAF
TRBJ2-7 TRBV28 NA ASSKGGAEGPEQY
TRBJ1-1 TRBV7-2 NA ASSPGGALNTEAF
TRBJ1-2 TRBV5-4 NA ASSLGEVIYGYT
TRBJ1-1 TRBV5-1 NA ASSPKEGMNTEAF
TRBJ1-1 TRBV6-6 NA ASSFGTTEAF
TRBJ1-2 TRBV23-1 TRBD1 ASTRTGAGGYT
TRBJ2-5 TRBV5-4 NA ASSLAWGRKQETQY
TRBJ2-1 TRBV15 TRBD2 ATSTPLTSVGLNEQF
TRBJ2-1 TRBV10-2 TRBD2 ASSERLALSNEQF
TRBJ2-2 TRBV25-1 TRBD1 ASRDSSSIGELF
TRBJ2-1 TRBV6-6 NA ASSIHRNEQF
TRBJ2-4 TRBV5-1 TRBD2 ASSLMVGGIQY
TRBJ2-3 TRBV4-1 TRBD2 ASSLGTSGTDTQY
TRBJ2-2 TRBV5-1 TRBD2 ASSFLGLAGADTGELF
TRBJ2-7 TRBV11-3 TRBD1 ASSPGTGESYEQY
TRBJ1-5 TRBV5-1 NA ASSLFSGTASPQH
TRBJ2-1 TRBV7-3 TRBD2 ASSRTSGPYNEQF
TRBJ2-1 TRBV30 TRBD2 AWSVLPDRSSGGRGEQF
TRBJ1-1 TRBV4-1 NA ASSLRDNNLNTEAF
TRBJ2-3 TRBV5-1 TRBD2 ASSITSGGTDTQY
TRBJ2-3 TRBV30 NA AWSVGGTDTQY
TRBJ2-1 TRBV19 TRBD2 ASSVIAGAYNEQF
TRBJ2-1 TRBV7-9 NA ASSLVFYEQF
TRBJ2-7 TRBV29-1 NA SVEGQGYEQY
TRBJ1-2 TRBV2 TRBD1 ASFPLQGAYSYGYT
TRBJ2-3 TRBV9 NA ASSAGLKGTDTQY
NA TRBV30 NA AWSAGSYEQY
TRBJ2-1 TRBV29-1 TRBD2 SVYGLAGKNEQF
TRBJ1-5 TRBV28 NA ASSFWGANQPQH
TRBJ2-2 TRBV5-1 NA ASSVTGNTGELF
TRBJ1-2 TRBV29-1 NA SARDRANYGYT
TRBJ1-1 TRBV5-1 NA ASSPDLGVAEAF
TRBJ2-2 TRBV2 TRBD2 ASREGLAGDTGELF
TRBJ1-2 TRBV30 NA AWSGQSFNYGYT
TRBJ2-2 TRBV7-7 TRBD2 ASSPSGRPNTGELF
TRBJ2-7 TRBV5-1 NA ASSITSTRASYEQY
TRBJ1-5 TRBV6-5 NA ASSYSSRANQPQH
TRBJ1-1 TRBV5-4 TRBD1 ASSPGQGNTEAF
TRBJ1-2 TRBV27 NA ASSSNRVGGYT
TRBJ2-1 TRBV7-9 TRBD2 ASSSTLAGVPHEQF
TRBJ1-2 TRBV7-9 TRBD1 ASSASGTGSYYGYT
TRBJ2-5 TRBV10-3 TRBD2 AISGLAGVGETQY
TRBJ2-5 TRBV15 TRBD1 ATRDRGKETQY
TRBJ2-7 TRBV30 TRBD2 AATSGSSYEQY
TRBJ2-5 TRBV7-3 NA ASSRTGETQY
TRBJ2-2 TRBV7-9 TRBD1 ASTFDRGVTGELF
TRBJ2-7 TRBV10-1 NA ASSGPTTGQY
TRBJ2-7 TRBV5-4 TRBD2 ASSFNRLAGVEQY
TRBJ1-1 TRBV28 TRBD1 ASGLQGAGTEAF
TRBJ1-1 TRBV10-3 NA AIRSGQNTEAF
TRBJ2-3 TRBV19 TRBD1 ASSTGDGTDTQY